The 25 T cell receptor beta chains reported below all come from one sample, sequenced in a study of blood T cells in healthy people across ages. Using a J-beta primer mix together with a sample-barcoded 5' primer, a second PCR was run for roughly 6 to 12 cycles. TCRdb recomputed calls from the 5' RACE reads with MiXCR, one row per CDR3 protein. Found here are about 1.4 million distinct CDR3 sequences, approximately 63% of them singletons; the top ten hold over 6.5%. Specimen: blood. The receptors were gathered from a man between 18 and 29 years old in good health.

The chain carries TRBV12-5 and TRBJ2-5; D possibly corresponds to TRBD2 (5 bases). The CDR3 totals 15 residues. V dropped 1 base and J dropped 3 bases, with 12 bases sitting between them. Germline-derived CDR1 and CDR2 are LGHNT and FRNRAP. The CDR3 loop reads CASGLGWESEETQYF. DNA of the CDR3: TGTGCTAGTGGTTTGGGGTGGGAGTCAGAAGAGACCCAGTACTTC.

This clonotype appeared a few times. This rearrangement joins TRBV7-2 to TRBJ2-3; 10 positions match TRBD2. Germline V lookup: CDR1 SGHTA, CDR2 FQGNSA. Germline trimming cut 2 bases from V and 6 bases from J; bases unmatched to any gene: 11. The CDR3 sequence is 17 residues long. CDR3 in amino acids: CASSLRQRGGIMDTQYF. The CDR3, as DNA: TGTGCCAGCAGCTTAAGGCAGCGGGGGGGCATCATGGATACGCAGTATTTT.

V gene TRBV29-1 combines with J gene TRBJ2-5; 8 positions agree with TRBD1. CDR1 is SQVTM and CDR2 is ANQGSEA in the germline V gene. The CDR3 sequence is 16 residues long. The J segment lost 3 bases and the V segment lost 2 bases, leaving 11 bases of the junction unmatched. The CDR3 DNA is TGCAGCGTTGAATCGGCGCTCGGGACAGGAGAAGAGACCCAGTACTTC. Translating gives CSVESALGTGEETQYF. Filled out from reference TRBV29-1 and TRBJ2-5, the complete variable domain reads SAVISQKPSRDICQRGTSLTIQCQVDSQVTMMFWYRQQPGQSLTLIATANQGSEATYESGFVIDKFPISRPNLTFSTLTVSNMSPEDSSIYLCSVESALGTGEETQYFGPGTRLLVL.

The chain has TRBV28 and TRBJ1-4; 8 bases align to TRBD1. This CDR3 region has 14 residues. Germline lookup yields CDR1 MDHEN and CDR2 SYDVKM. After removal of 10 bases from V and 8 bases from J, the junction contained 12 bases not matched to a gene. CDR3 sequence: CATLPQGAREKLFF. CDR3 sequence (DNA): TGTGCCACCTTACCCCAGGGGGCGCGAGAAAAACTGTTTTTT. The full variable domain, completed using reference TRBV28 and TRBJ1-4, is DVKVTQSSRYLVKRTGEKVFLECVQDMDHENMFWYRQDPGLGLRLIYFSYDVKMKEKGDIPEGYSVSREKKERFSLILESASTNQTSMYLCATLPQGAREKLFFGSGTQLSVL.

The gene calls are TRBV28 and TRBJ2-5, with 8 bases that match TRBD2. CDR1 and CDR2 from the germline V gene are MDHEN and SYDVKM. After removal of 4 bases from V and 5 bases from J, the junction contained 6 bases not matched to a gene. The CDR3 is 14 amino acids. The CDR3 loop is CASSSGPSGETQYF. In DNA form, the CDR3 reads TGTGCCAGCAGTTCGGGACCTAGCGGGGAGACCCAGTACTTC.

This clonotype showed up just a few times. The rearrangement uses TRBV27 and TRBJ2-7, with D unclear. This CDR3 comprises 15 residues. CDR1 is MNHEY, CDR2 SMNVEV, per germline (reference sequence). Between the trimmed V and J ends, which lost 0 bases and 0 bases, there was a span of 9 bases. Written as DNA, the CDR3 is TGTGCCAGCAGTTTATCAGTCTCAACCTCCTACGAGCAGTACTTC. Translation: CASSLSVSTSYEQYF.

The rearrangement uses TRBV10-1 and TRBJ2-7; D unresolved. There are 14 residues in the CDR3. The V end lost 5 bases, the J end lost 1 base, and 12 bases lay between the germline ends. The germline V gene has CDR1 WNHNN and CDR2 SYGVQD (reference sequence). The CDR3 loop reads CASSKSGVSYEQYF. Written as DNA, the CDR3 is TGCGCCAGCAGTAAATCGGGTGTGTCCTACGAGCAGTACTTC.

The chain has TRBV5-6 and TRBJ1-5; D might be TRBD1 (5 bases). CDR3 length equals 13 residues. The germline CDR1 and CDR2 sequences are SGHDT and YYEEEE. Trimming pared 7 bases from V and 6 bases from J, leaving 14 bases between. CDR3 protein: CASGMQGGQPQHF. The CDR3 DNA is TGTGCCAGCGGAATGCAGGGAGGTCAGCCCCAGCATTTT.

The rearrangement uses TRBV6-6 and TRBJ2-5; TRBD2 matches 16 bases. This CDR3 is built from 17 residues. CDR1 is MNHNY, CDR2 SVGAGI, per germline (reference sequence). J lost 5 bases, V lost 0 bases, and 3 bases had no gene match. The CDR3 sequence: CASSYSGLAGGIETQYF. The DNA for the CDR3 is TGTGCCAGCAGTTACTCGGGACTAGCGGGGGGGATCGAGACCCAGTACTTC.

V is TRBV7-2 and J is TRBJ1-2; 7 nucleotides match TRBD1. The CDR3 spans 16 residues. V lost 5 bases and J lost 3; bases outside the gene matches: 12. Germline loops: CDR1 SGHTA, CDR2 FQGNSA. Written as DNA, the CDR3 is TGTGCCAGCAGCCGACCTAACGACAGGGTTGACTATGGCTACACCTTC. Its protein is CASSRPNDRVDYGYTF.

The chain couples TRBV5-1 to TRBJ1-1; D is perhaps TRBD1 (5 bases). CDR1 and CDR2 from the germline V gene are SGHRS and YFSETQ. The V end was cut by 0 bases, the J end by 2 bases, with 11 bases between. This CDR3 comprises 15 residues. CDR3 nucleotides: TGCGCCAGCAGCTTGGTTCGGCAGGGTAACACTGAAGCTTTCTTT. Amino acid sequence: CASSLVRQGNTEAFF.

The CDR3 sequence: CASSLAAMGGPYEQYF. The DNA for the CDR3 is TGTGCCAGCAGCTTAGCTGCTATGGGGGGGCCCTACGAGCAGTACTTC. The V gene is TRBV7-6, the J gene TRBJ2-7; TRBD2 is a possible D gene (7 bases). Germline V lookup: CDR1 SGHVS, CDR2 FNYEAQ. Between the trimmed V and J ends, which lost 0 bases and 2 bases, there was a span of 14 bases. This CDR3 is built from 16 residues.

V usage is TRBV11-1 and J usage is TRBJ2-7; tentatively, D is TRBD2 (6 bases). Per germline, CDR1 SGHAT and CDR2 FQDESV (reference sequence). The CDR3 is made up of 13 amino acids. The V end was cut by 5 bases, the J end by 3 bases, with 11 bases between. The CDR3 reads CASSTGLDYEQYF. In nucleotides, the CDR3 is TGTGCCAGCAGCACGGGACTGGACTACGAGCAGTACTTC.

The rearrangement uses TRBV6-5 and TRBJ2-1, with no clear D. This CDR3 spans 13 amino acids. Per the germline V gene, CDR1 is MNHEY and CDR2 is SVGAGI. Trimming took 0 bases from V and 10 from J, leaving 10 bases between them. The CDR3 spells CASSYSRWTEQFF. The CDR3 nucleotides read TGTGCCAGCAGTTACTCCCGATGGACGGAGCAGTTCTTC.

The rearrangement links TRBV4-1 to TRBJ1-2, with 8 bases identical to TRBD1. In germline, CDR1 is MGHRA, CDR2 YSYEKL. The CDR3 has 14 residues. The J segment lost 13 bases and the V segment lost 6 bases, leaving 16 bases of the junction unmatched. The CDR3 bases are TGCGCCAGCAGTGGTCCGGACAGGGCGGCCCCTGGCACCTTC. This codes for CASSGPDRAAPGTF.

This clonotype was seen a few times. The chain employs TRBV6-5 and TRBJ2-3; 9 positions match TRBD2. Germline CDR1 and CDR2: MNHEY and SVGAGI. CDR3 length: 17 residues. J gave up 4 bases and V 3 bases, and 11 bases lay outside the gene matches. The CDR3 bases are TGTGCCAGCAGTTATAATTTCGGGGTAGCGGGAGCAGATACGCAGTATTTT. Amino acid sequence: CASSYNFGVAGADTQYF.

This chain connects TRBV7-2 to TRBJ2-3, with no clear D. The ends were cut back, 1 base at V and 2 bases at J, with 10 bases in the middle. The CDR3 extends over 15 amino acids. CDR1 and CDR2 from the germline V gene are SGHTA and FQGNSA. The CDR3 DNA reads as TGTGCCAGCAGCTTAGGGGTCCCAAACACAGATACGCAGTATTTT. This gives the protein CASSLGVPNTDTQYF.

This clonotype appeared a few times. V gene TRBV2 combines with J gene TRBJ2-1, with D unclear. Germline-derived CDR1 and CDR2 are SNHLY and FYNNEI. The CDR3 consists of 13 residues. V lost 2 bases to trimming and J lost 4 bases, with 6 bases between them. The CDR3 reads CASSEKPYNEQFF. CDR3 nucleotides: TGTGCCAGCAGTGAAAAGCCGTACAATGAGCAGTTCTTC.

Turning to this clonotype: One base away lies a much larger clone, so this may be a sequencing read error. The chain uses TRBV20-1 and TRBJ1-6; the D gene is possibly TRBD1 (5 bases). The CDR3 runs to 13 residues. V lost 5 bases to trimming and J lost 7 bases, with 12 bases between them. Germline-derived CDR1 and CDR2 are DFQATT and SNEGSKA (reference sequence). This chain's CDR3 is CSAGRAENSPLHF. The CDR3 DNA follows: TGCAGTGCTGGCAGGGCCGAGAATTCACCCCTCCACTTT.

Written as DNA, the CDR3 is TGCGCCAGCAGCCAAGAGGGGAAAACCTACAATGAGCAGTACTTC. Its protein product is CASSQEGKTYNEQYF. The chain couples TRBV4-3 to TRBJ2-1; D ambiguous. The DNA end is a closer match to TRBJ2-7, so the J assignment may be wrong. From germline, CDR1 is LGHNA and CDR2 YSLEER. The CDR3 has 15 residues.

This clonotype was counted a few times. This rearrangement joins TRBV29-1 to TRBJ2-3; 9 nucleotides match TRBD2. The CDR3 runs 15 residues. The V segment lost 6 bases and the J segment 0 bases; nucleotides outside the gene matches: 7. CDR1 SQVTM and CDR2 ANQGSEA come from the germline V gene. CDR3 nucleotides: TGCAGCGTGGCGCTTAGCGGGAGAAGCACAGATACGCAGTATTTT. Translating it yields CSVALSGRSTDTQYF.

The chain is built from TRBV2 and TRBJ2-7; the match to TRBD1 covers 8 bases. J gave up 6 bases and V 6 bases, and 10 bases lay outside the gene matches. The CDR3 loop spans 14 amino acids. CDR1 and CDR2 (germline): SNHLY, FYNNEI. The DNA for the CDR3 is TGTGCCAGCAGCGCAGGACAGGGTGTACTCGAGCAGTACTTC. Residues: CASSAGQGVLEQYF.

CDR3 residues: CASSQEIGLVREQYF. DNA of the CDR3: TGTGCCAGCAGCCAAGAGATAGGGCTAGTGCGCGAGCAGTACTTC. This rearrangement joins TRBV3-1 to TRBJ2-7; D remains unclear. In germline, CDR1 is LGHDT, CDR2 YNNKEL (reference sequence). Trimming removed 0 bases at V and 6 bases at J, with 15 bases between. The CDR3 runs 15 residues.

The chain recombines TRBV27 with TRBJ2-1; TRBD2 agrees at 11 bases. This CDR3 contains 15 residues. Losses at the gene ends were 3 bases for V and 7 bases for J; bases not matched to a gene: 5. Germline V gene lookup returns CDR1 MNHEY and CDR2 SMNVEV (reference sequence). The CDR3 sequence is CASSFGTSGTNEQFF. For the CDR3, the DNA is TGTGCCAGCAGTTTTGGGACTAGCGGTACGAATGAGCAGTTCTTC.

This clonotype was detected once. V is TRBV27 and J is TRBJ2-4; D might be TRBD1 (6 bases). The last part of the DNA fits TRBJ2-5 better; the J call may be wrong. The CDR3 runs to 13 residues. Looked up from germline, CDR1 is MNHEY and CDR2 is SMNVEV (reference sequence). CDR3 bases: TGTGCCAGCAGGCGAACAGGGTTTGAGACCCAGTACTTC. Translation: CASRRTGFETQYF.